The rows below give T cell receptor beta chains drawn from one sample of a study of vaccination effects on CD4 cells after COVID-19. Only in-frame clones appear in the TCRdb table, and some are missing; sequencing was by immunoSEQ multiplex PCR. The sample holds tens of thousands of clones; roughly 79% are singletons and the top ten take less than 3%. These receptors lack a known antigen. The material was CD4+ T cells from PBMCs cultured with HCoV-NL63 spike peptides, obtained before COVID-19 vaccination. All receptors come from a human donor who received a COVID-19 vaccine. CDR3s include the opening cysteine and the closing phenylalanine or tryptophan. D genes are given only for firm matches. Size values are once, few and many counts, or a class for expanded clones, and some rows have none.

>13|TRBV14|TRBJ2-3|-|-
CASSQDRTDTQYF
TGTGCCAGCAGCCAAGATAGGACAGATACGCAGTATTTT
>14|TRBV14|TRBJ1-1|-|-
CASSHGQMNTEAFF
TGTGCCAGCAGCCATGGGCAGATGAACACTGAAGCTTTCTTT
>15|TRBV19|TRBJ1-3|-|few
CASRIPQGPGNTIYF
TGTGCCAGTAGGATTCCTCAGGGGCCTGGAAACACCATATATTTT
>15|TRBV18|TRBJ2-2|TRBD1|-
CASSLDRGLTGELFF
TGTGCCAGCTCCCTGGACAGGGGGCTTACCGGGGAGCTGTTTTTT
>16|TRBV19|TRBJ2-5|-|-
CASSRAYRASQETQYF
TGTGCCAGTAGTAGGGCATACAGGGCCTCTCAAGAGACCCAGTACTTC
>13|TRBV28|TRBJ1-3|TRBD1|-
CASSLGTVKSIYF
TGTGCCAGCAGTTTAGGGACAGTTAAGTCCATATATTTT
>13|TRBV9|TRBJ1-5|-|few
CASSASGASPQHF
TGTGCCAGCAGCGCTTCAGGGGCCAGCCCCCAGCATTTT
>15|TRBV5-1|TRBJ1-3|TRBD1|-
CASSLGQGAGNTIYF
TGCGCCAGCAGCTTGGGACAGGGGGCCGGAAACACCATATATTTT
>15|TRBV2|TRBJ2-1|-|few
CASKEWGSTRGEQFF
TGTGCCAGCAAGGAGTGGGGCTCAACGAGGGGTGAGCAGTTCTTC
>15|TRBV15|TRBJ2-3|-|-
CATSWRSSSTDTQYF
TGTGCCACCAGCTGGAGGAGTTCGAGCACAGATACGCAGTATTTT
>14|TRBV3-1/TRBV3-2|TRBJ2-5|-|-
CASSQDFTGETQYF
TGTGCCAGCAGCCAAGATTTCACGGGGGAGACCCAGTACTTC
>16|TRBV3-1/TRBV3-2|TRBJ2-2|TRBD1|-
CASSQETGANTGELFF
TGTGCCAGCAGCCAAGAAACAGGGGCGAACACCGGGGAGCTGTTTTTT
>17|TRBV14|TRBJ1-3|-|-
CASSQGSQVYSGNTIYF
TGTGCCAGCAGCCAAGGGTCACAGGTATACTCTGGAAACACCATATATTTT
>16|TRBV24-1|TRBJ2-2|-|few
CATSDSTAPNTGELFF
TGTGCCACCAGTGATTCGACAGCCCCGAACACCGGGGAGCTGTTTTTT
>17|TRBV10-3|TRBJ2-1|-|-
CAISDRDRNFLYNEQFF
TGTGCCATCAGTGATCGAGACAGAAATTTTCTCTACAATGAGCAGTTCTTC
>15|TRBV4-1|TRBJ1-2|-|-
CASSPVAGILNGYTF
TGCGCCAGCAGCCCTGTCGCGGGGATTTTGAATGGCTACACCTTC